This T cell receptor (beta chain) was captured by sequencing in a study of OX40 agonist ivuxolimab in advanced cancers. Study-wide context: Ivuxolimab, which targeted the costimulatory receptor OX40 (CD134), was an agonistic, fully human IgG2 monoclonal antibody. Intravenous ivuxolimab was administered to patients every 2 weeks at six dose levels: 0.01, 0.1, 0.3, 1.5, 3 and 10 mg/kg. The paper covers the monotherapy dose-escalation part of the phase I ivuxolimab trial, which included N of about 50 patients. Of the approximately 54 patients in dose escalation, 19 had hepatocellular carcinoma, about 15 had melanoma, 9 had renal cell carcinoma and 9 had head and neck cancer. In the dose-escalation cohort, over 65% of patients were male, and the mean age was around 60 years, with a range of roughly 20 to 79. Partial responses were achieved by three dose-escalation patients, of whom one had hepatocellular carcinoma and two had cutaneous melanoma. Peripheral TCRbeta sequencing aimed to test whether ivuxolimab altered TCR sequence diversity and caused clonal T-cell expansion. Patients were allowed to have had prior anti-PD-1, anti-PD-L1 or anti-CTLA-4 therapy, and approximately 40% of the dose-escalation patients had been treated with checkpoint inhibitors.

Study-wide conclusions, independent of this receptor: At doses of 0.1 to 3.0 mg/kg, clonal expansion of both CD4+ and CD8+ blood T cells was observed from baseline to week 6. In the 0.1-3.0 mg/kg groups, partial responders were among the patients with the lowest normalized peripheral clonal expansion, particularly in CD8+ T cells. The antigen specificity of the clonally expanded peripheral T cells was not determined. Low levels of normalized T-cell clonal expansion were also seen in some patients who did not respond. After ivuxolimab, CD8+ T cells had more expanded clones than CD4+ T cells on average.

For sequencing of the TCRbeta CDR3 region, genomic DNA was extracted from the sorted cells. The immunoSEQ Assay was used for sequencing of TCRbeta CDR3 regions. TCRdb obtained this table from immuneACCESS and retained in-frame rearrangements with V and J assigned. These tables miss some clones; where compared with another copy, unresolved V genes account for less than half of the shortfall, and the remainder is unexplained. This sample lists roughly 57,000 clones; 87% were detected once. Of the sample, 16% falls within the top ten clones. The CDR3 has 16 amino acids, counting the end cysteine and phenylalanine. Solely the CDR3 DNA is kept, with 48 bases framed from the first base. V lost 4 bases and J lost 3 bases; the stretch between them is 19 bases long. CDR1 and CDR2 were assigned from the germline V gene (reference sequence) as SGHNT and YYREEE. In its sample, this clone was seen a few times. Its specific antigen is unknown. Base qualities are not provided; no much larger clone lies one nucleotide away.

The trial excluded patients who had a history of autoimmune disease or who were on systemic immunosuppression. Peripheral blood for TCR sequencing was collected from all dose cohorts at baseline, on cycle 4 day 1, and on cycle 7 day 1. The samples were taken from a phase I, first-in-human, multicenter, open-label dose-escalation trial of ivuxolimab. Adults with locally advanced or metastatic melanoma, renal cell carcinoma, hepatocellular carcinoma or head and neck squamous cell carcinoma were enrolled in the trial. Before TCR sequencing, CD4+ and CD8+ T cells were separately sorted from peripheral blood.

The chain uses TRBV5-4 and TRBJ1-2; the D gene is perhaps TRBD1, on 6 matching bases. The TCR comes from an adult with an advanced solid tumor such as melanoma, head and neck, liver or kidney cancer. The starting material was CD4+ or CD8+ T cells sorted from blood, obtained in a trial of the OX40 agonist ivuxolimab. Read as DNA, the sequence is TGTGCCAGCAGCAAGACACTAGGACAGTTGGACTATGGCTACACCTTC. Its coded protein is CASSKTLGQLDYGYTF.